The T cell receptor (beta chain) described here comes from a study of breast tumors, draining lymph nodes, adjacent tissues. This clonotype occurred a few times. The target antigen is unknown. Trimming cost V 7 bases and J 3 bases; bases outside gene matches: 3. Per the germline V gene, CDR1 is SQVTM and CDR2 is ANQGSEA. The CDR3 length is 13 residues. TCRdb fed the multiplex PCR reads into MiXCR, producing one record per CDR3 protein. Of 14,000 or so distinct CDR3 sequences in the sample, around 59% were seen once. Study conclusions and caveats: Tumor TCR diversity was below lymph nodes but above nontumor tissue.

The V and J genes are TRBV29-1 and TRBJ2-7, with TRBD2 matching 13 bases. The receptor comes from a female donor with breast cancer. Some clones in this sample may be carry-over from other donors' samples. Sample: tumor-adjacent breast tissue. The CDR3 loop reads CSGGTSGNYEQYF. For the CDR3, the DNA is TGCAGCGGGGGGACTAGCGGGAACTACGAGCAGTACTTC.